The source of this T cell receptor (beta chain) is a study of OX40 agonist ivuxolimab in advanced cancers. At the level of the study: Of mixed ages from about 23 to 85 and averaging about 65 years, the group was roughly 83% male.

Only in-frame clones appear in the TCRdb table, and some are missing; sequencing was by immunoSEQ multiplex PCR. The repertoire holds some 90,000 clones, with about 90% as singletons. From germline, CDR1 is SGHRS and CDR2 YFSETQ. This CDR3 is 14 amino acids long. Trimming cost V 1 base and J 5 bases, with 9 bases left between them. This rearrangement joins TRBV5-1 to TRBJ1-4; the D is unclear. The origin of this receptor is an adult with an advanced solid tumor such as melanoma, head and neck, liver or kidney cancer. Sequenced here: CD4+ or CD8+ T cells sorted from blood, sampled in a trial of the OX40 agonist ivuxolimab. The CDR3 reads CASSLNHANEKLFF. The CDR3 nucleotides read TGCGCCAGCAGCTTGAACCACGCCAATGAAAAACTGTTTTTT. The full variable domain, in which reference TRBV5-1 and TRBJ1-4 provide the parts outside the CDR3, is KAGVTQTPRYLIKTRGQQVTLSCSPISGHRSVSWYQQTPGQGLQFLFEYFSETQRNKGNFPGRFSGRQFSNSRSEMNVSTLELGDSALYLCASSLNHANEKLFFGSGTQLSVL.